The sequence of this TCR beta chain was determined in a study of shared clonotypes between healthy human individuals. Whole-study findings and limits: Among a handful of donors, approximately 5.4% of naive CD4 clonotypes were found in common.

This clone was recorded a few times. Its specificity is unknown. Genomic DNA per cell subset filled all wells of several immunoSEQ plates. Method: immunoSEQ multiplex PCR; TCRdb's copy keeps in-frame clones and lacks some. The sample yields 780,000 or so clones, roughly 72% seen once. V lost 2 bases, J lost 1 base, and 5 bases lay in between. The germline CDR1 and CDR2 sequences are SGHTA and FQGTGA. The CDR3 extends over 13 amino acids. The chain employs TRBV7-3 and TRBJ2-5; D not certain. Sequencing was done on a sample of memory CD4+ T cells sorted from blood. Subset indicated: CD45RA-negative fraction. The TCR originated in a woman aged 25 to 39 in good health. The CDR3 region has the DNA TGTGCCAGCAGCTTATACAGCCAAGAGACCCAGTACTTC. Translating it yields CASSLYSQETQYF.